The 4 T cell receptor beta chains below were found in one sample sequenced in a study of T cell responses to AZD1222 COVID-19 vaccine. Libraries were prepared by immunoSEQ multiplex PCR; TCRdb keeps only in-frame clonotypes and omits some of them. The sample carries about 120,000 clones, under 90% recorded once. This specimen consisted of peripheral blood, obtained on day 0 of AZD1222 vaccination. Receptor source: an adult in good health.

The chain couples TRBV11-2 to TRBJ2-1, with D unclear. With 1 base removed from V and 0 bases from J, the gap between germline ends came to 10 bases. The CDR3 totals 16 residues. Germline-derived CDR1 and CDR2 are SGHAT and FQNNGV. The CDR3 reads CASSLGGLSSYNEQFF. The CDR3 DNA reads TGTGCCAGCAGCTTAGGTGGGCTCAGCTCCTACAATGAGCAGTTCTTC.

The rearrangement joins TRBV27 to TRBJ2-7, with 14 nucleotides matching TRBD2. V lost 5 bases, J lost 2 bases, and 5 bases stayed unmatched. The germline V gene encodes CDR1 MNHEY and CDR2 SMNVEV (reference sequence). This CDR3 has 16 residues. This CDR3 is CASSALTSGGAYEQYF. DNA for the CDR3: TGTGCCAGCAGTGCCTTGACTAGCGGGGGGGCCTACGAGCAGTACTTC.

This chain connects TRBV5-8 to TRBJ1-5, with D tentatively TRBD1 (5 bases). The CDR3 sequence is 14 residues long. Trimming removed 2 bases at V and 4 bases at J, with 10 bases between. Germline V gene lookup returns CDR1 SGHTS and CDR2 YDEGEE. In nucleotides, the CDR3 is TGTGCCAGCAGCTTTTGGGGGGTAAATCAGCCCCAGCATTTT. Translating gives CASSFWGVNQPQHF.

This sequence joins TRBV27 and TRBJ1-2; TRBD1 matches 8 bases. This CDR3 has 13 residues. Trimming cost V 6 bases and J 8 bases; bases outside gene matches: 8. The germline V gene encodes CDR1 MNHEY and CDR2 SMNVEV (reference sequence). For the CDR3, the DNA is TGTGCCAGCAGGTCAACAGGGGGTAGGGGCTACACCTTC. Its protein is CASRSTGGRGYTF.